The rows below give T cell receptor beta chains drawn from one sample of a study of regulatory T cells in long-lasting Graves disease. MiXCR, applied by TCRdb to the multiplex PCR reads, yields one record per CDR3 protein. The table shows under 500,000 distinct CDR3 sequences, with 20% occurring only once. The specimen comprised peripheral blood mononuclear cells (PBMCs), sampled when the disease was refractory, from a patient treated with antithyroid drugs. These receptors all stem from a female donor with Graves disease. Both conserved end residues are part of each CDR3. A D gene is named only where the DNA matches it firmly. Size is stated for part of the rows, as once, few or many counts, or as a class when the clone is expanded.

17	TRBJ2-1	TRBV12-3/TRBV12-4	NA	TRBD1	CASSLSRDRSSYNEQFF	TGTGCCAGCAGTTTATCCCGGGACAGGAGTTCCTACAATGAGCAGTTCTTC
15	TRBJ2-1	TRBV30	few	TRBD2	CAWSYGTSGSNEQFF	TGTGCCTGGAGTTACGGGACTAGCGGGAGCAATGAGCAGTTCTTC
16	TRBJ2-5	TRBV4-1	once	TRBD2	CASSHLGLAGVETQYF	TGCGCCAGCAGCCACCTGGGACTAGCGGGAGTAGAGACCCAGTACTTC
11	TRBJ2-2	TRBV9	few	NA	CASGKSGELFF	TGTGCCAGCGGGAAGAGCGGGGAGCTGTTTTTT
11	TRBJ2-4	TRBV19	NA	NA	CASGNGNIQYF	TGTGCCAGTGGAAACGGAAACATTCAGTACTTC
12	TRBJ1-5	TRBV15	NA	NA	CATSSKNQPQHF	TGTGCCACCAGCAGCAAAAATCAGCCCCAGCATTTT
13	TRBJ2-1	TRBV5-1	NA	NA	CASSLDGYNEQFF	TGCGCCAGCAGCTTAGACGGCTACAATGAGCAGTTCTTC
13	TRBJ1-1	TRBV6-1	NA	NA	CASTLSQEVGAFF	TGTGCCAGCACGTTAAGCCAGGAGGTAGGAGCTTTCTTT
13	TRBJ2-2	TRBV29-1	NA	NA	CSVNRGSAGELFF	TGCAGCGTTAACCGGGGGAGCGCCGGGGAGCTGTTTTTT
14	TRBJ1-1	TRBV20-1	many	NA	CSARTPGQNTEAFF	TGCAGTGCTAGAACACCGGGACAGAACACTGAAGCTTTCTTT
15	TRBJ1-1	TRBV29-1	many	NA	CSVEDMGEQNTEAFF	TGCAGCGTTGAAGATATGGGGGAACAGAACACTGAAGCTTTCTTT
14	TRBJ1-5	TRBV6-2/TRBV6-3	many	NA	CASSYSKGNQPQHF	TGTGCCAGCAGTTACTCGAAAGGAAATCAGCCCCAGCATTTT
14	TRBJ2-7	TRBV12-3/TRBV12-4	many	NA	CASSHGGLDYEQYF	TGTGCCAGCAGCCACGGTGGACTCGATTACGAGCAGTACTTC
15	TRBJ1-4	TRBV2	few	NA	CASSEWVPMGEKLFF	TGTGCCAGCAGTGAATGGGTCCCCATGGGTGAAAAACTGTTTTTT
15	TRBJ1-2	TRBV5-1	many	TRBD1	CASSSGQGVAYGYTF	TGCGCCAGCAGCTCAGGACAGGGGGTCGCTTATGGCTACACCTTC
17	TRBJ2-4	TRBV28	many	TRBD1	CASSFSGDRGGKNIQYF	TGTGCCAGCAGTTTTTCCGGTGACAGGGGGGGAAAAAACATTCAGTACTTC
12	TRBJ1-1	TRBV12-3/TRBV12-4	NA	NA	CASSLGGVEAFF	TGTGCCAGCAGTTTAGGGGGGGTTGAAGCTTTCTTT
19	TRBJ1-6	TRBV6-5	many	TRBD1	CASSYSGQGIGSYNSPLHF	TGTGCCAGCAGTTACTCGGGACAGGGGATTGGGTCCTATAATTCACCCCTCCACTTT
13	TRBJ1-4	TRBV12-3/TRBV12-4	NA	NA	CASSIGNNEKLFF	TGTGCCAGCAGTATTGGGAATAATGAAAAACTGTTTTTT
16	TRBJ1-1	TRBV6-5	NA	NA	CASSYLLGGLDTEAFF	TGTGCCAGCAGTTACCTACTCGGGGGGCTGGACACTGAAGCTTTCTTT
15	TRBJ2-7	TRBV28	many	NA	CASSFPSGLSYEQYF	TGTGCCAGCAGTTTCCCGTCGGGACTCTCCTACGAGCAGTACTTC
17	TRBJ2-7	TRBV11-2	NA	NA	CASSLVVRVGTHYEQYF	TGTGCCAGCAGCCTCGTTGTCCGGGTAGGGACCCACTACGAGCAGTACTTC
16	TRBJ1-1	TRBV5-1	few	TRBD1	CASSPETGAPWTEAFF	TGCGCCAGCAGCCCCGAGACAGGGGCCCCGTGGACTGAAGCTTTCTTT
15	TRBJ1-2	TRBV5-1	many	NA	CASGQTQVLPYGYTF	TGCGCCAGCGGCCAAACACAGGTTCTACCCTATGGCTACACCTTC
18	TRBJ2-3	TRBV4-3	NA	NA	CASSQDPPGVASTDTQYF	TGCGCCAGCAGCCAAGATCCGCCGGGGGTAGCGAGCACAGATACGCAGTATTTT
13	TRBJ2-7	TRBV28	many	NA	CASSGAPVYEQYF	TGTGCCAGCAGTGGAGCCCCCGTGTACGAGCAGTACTTC
15	TRBJ2-5	TRBV9	NA	TRBD1	CASSVRQGPQETQYF	TGTGCCAGCAGCGTTAGACAGGGACCACAAGAGACCCAGTACTTC
13	TRBJ2-5	TRBV7-3	many	NA	CASSAGTGETQYF	TGTGCCAGCAGCGCCGGGACTGGAGAGACCCAGTACTTC
16	TRBJ2-5	TRBV9	NA	TRBD1	CASSLATGQGLETQYF	TGTGCCAGCAGCCTAGCTACGGGACAGGGGTTAGAGACCCAGTACTTC
14	TRBJ2-7	TRBV11-1	NA	NA	CASTDGQLGLEQYF	TGTGCCAGCACCGACGGACAGTTGGGGCTCGAGCAGTACTTC
15	TRBJ1-2	TRBV7-9	NA	NA	CASSMDSTLLYGYTF	TGTGCCAGCAGTATGGATTCGACACTTTTATATGGCTACACCTTC
13	TRBJ1-5	TRBV6-5	many	NA	CASSSGGVQPQHF	TGTGCCAGCAGTTCGGGAGGGGTTCAGCCCCAGCATTTT
14	TRBJ2-7	TRBV6-1	NA	TRBD1	CASNRDRGGYEQYF	TGTGCCAGCAACCGGGACAGGGGCGGGTACGAGCAGTACTTC
13	TRBJ1-2	TRBV5-6	many	NA	CASSLDRENGYTF	TGTGCCAGCAGCTTGGACAGGGAAAATGGCTACACCTTC
15	TRBJ2-6	TRBV14	few	NA	CASSRGLAGANVLTF	TGTGCCAGCAGCCGAGGACTGGCTGGGGCCAACGTCCTGACTTTC
14	TRBJ2-7	TRBV5-1	few	TRBD1	CASSLEGTGPWEYF	TGCGCCAGCAGCTTGGAAGGGACAGGGCCCTGGGAGTACTTC
14	TRBJ2-2	TRBV29-1	NA	NA	CSVGRLGFAGELFF	TGCAGCGTTGGAAGGTTAGGTTTCGCCGGGGAGCTGTTTTTT
14	TRBJ2-5	TRBV6-2/TRBV6-3	NA	NA	CASSWGGRKETQYF	TGTGCCAGCAGTTGGGGGGGGCGGAAAGAGACCCAGTACTTC
14	TRBJ1-1	TRBV19	few	NA	CASSPTAVNTEAFF	TGTGCCAGTAGCCCAACGGCAGTGAACACTGAAGCTTTCTTT
15	TRBJ2-5	TRBV9	many	TRBD1	CASSAEMGQGEVLYF	TGTGCCAGCAGCGCCGAAATGGGACAGGGTGAAGTATTGTACTTC
13	TRBJ2-7	TRBV7-2	many	NA	CASSLPGLNEQYF	TGTGCCAGCAGTTTACCGGGACTGAACGAGCAGTACTTC
12	TRBJ2-7	TRBV19	few	NA	CASSMTDYEQYF	TGTGCCAGTAGTATGACAGACTACGAGCAGTACTTC
11	TRBJ2-7	TRBV7-2	many	NA	CASSSDYEQYF	TGTGCCAGCAGTTCAGACTACGAGCAGTACTTC
13	TRBJ1-2	TRBV10-3	NA	TRBD1	CATHRGEWDGYTF	TGTGCCACCCACAGGGGAGAGTGGGATGGCTACACCTTC
15	TRBJ2-1	TRBV5-1	NA	TRBD1	CASSDRDRGKDEQFF	TGCGCCAGCAGCGACCGGGACAGGGGAAAGGATGAGCAGTTCTTC
14	TRBJ2-7	TRBV6-1	few	TRBD1	CASSNTGQRYEQYF	TGTGCCAGCAGTAATACGGGACAGAGATACGAGCAGTACTTC
14	TRBJ2-7	TRBV27	many	TRBD1	CASSSRTGAYEQYF	TGTGCCAGCAGTTCGAGAACAGGGGCCTACGAGCAGTACTTC
18	TRBJ1-1	TRBV7-8	few	NA	CASSLILSASPMNTEAFF	TGTGCCAGCAGCTTAATTTTATCTGCCTCTCCCATGAACACTGAAGCTTTCTTT
12	TRBJ2-2	TRBV7-2	once	NA	CASAEFSGGLFF	TGTGCCTCAGCAGAGTTCTCCGGGGGGCTGTTTTTT
17	TRBJ2-2	TRBV27	NA	TRBD2	CASSPGGGPPNTGELFF	TGTGCCAGCAGCCCGGGCGGGGGACCGCCCAACACCGGGGAGCTGTTTTTT
13	TRBJ2-4	TRBV28	few	NA	CASSGAGENIQYF	TGTGCCAGCAGTGGGGCAGGGGAAAACATTCAGTACTTC